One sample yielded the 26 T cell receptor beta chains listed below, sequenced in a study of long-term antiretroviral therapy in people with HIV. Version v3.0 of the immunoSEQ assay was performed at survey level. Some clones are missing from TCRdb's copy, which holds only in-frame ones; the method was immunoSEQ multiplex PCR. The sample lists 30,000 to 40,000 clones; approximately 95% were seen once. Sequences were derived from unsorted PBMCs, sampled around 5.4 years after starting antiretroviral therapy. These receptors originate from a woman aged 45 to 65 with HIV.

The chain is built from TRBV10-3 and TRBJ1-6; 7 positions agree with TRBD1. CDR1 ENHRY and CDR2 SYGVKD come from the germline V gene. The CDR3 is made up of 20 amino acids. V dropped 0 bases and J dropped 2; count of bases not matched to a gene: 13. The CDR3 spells CAISESRLWQGDPYNSPLHF. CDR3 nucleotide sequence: TGTGCCATCAGTGAGTCGAGGTTATGGCAGGGGGACCCCTATAATTCACCCCTCCACTTT.

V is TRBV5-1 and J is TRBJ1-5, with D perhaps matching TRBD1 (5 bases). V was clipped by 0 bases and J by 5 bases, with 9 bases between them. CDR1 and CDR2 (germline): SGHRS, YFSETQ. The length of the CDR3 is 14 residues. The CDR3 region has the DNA TGCGCCAGCAGCTTGGTCGGGGGGGATCAGCCCCAGCATTTT. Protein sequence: CASSLVGGDQPQHF.

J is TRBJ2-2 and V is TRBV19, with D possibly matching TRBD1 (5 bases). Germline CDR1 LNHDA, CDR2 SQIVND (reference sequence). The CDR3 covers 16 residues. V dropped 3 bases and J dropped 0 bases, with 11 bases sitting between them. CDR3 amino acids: CASSIDSGSNTGELFF. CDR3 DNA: TGTGCCAGTAGTATCGATTCAGGGTCGAACACCGGGGAGCTGTTTTTT.

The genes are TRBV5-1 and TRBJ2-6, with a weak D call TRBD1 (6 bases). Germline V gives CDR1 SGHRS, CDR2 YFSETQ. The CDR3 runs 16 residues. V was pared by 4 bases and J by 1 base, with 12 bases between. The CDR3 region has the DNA TGCGCCAGCAGCGCCCGGACAGATTCTGGGGCCAACGTCCTGACTTTC. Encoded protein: CASSARTDSGANVLTF.

The CDR3 DNA reads TGTGCTAGTGGTTTGTCACCGGGACAGGGGGCCCCTGAAGCTTTCTTT. Residues: CASGLSPGQGAPEAFF. The V and J genes are TRBV12-5 and TRBJ1-1; TRBD1 matches at 12 bases. Trimming removed 2 bases from V and 6 bases from J; junction bases left unmatched: 7. This CDR3 contains 16 residues. The V gene's germline CDR1 is LGHNT and CDR2 FRNRAP.

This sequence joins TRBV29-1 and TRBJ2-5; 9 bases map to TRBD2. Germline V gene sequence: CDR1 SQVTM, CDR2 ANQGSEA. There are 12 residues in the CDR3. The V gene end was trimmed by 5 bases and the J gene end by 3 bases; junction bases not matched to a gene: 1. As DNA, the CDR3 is TGCAGCGTTTTAGCGGGGGAAGAGACCCAGTACTTC. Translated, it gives CSVLAGEETQYF.

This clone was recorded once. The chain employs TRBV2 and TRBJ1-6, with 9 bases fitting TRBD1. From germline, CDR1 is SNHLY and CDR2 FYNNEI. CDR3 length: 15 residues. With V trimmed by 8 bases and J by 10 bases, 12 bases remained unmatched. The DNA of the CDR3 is TGTGCCAGCCTCCCGGACAGGGGAAAGGAATCACCCCTCCACTTT. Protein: CASLPDRGKESPLHF.

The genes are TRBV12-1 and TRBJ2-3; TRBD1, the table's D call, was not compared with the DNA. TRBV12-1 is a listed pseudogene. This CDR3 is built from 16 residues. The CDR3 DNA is TGTGCCAGCAGCTTCCGGACAGGGGCCGGGACAGATACGCAGTATTTT. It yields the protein CASSFRTGAGTDTQYF.

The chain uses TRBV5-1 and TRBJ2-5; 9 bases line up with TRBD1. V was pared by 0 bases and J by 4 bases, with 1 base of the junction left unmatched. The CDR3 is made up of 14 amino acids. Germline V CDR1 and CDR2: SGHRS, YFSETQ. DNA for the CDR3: TGCGCCAGCAGCTTGGGGGGACAGGGAGAGACCCAGTACTTC. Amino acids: CASSLGGQGETQYF.

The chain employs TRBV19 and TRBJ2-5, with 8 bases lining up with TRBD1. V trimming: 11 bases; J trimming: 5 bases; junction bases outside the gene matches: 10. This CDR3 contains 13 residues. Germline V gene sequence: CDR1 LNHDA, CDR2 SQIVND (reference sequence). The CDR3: CAVATGASETQYF. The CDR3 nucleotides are TGTGCCGTCGCGACAGGGGCGTCGGAGACCCAGTACTTC.

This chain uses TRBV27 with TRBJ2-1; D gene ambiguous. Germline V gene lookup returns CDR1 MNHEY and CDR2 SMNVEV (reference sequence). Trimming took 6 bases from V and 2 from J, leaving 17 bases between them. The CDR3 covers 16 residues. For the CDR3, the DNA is TGTGCCAGCAGGCTTGGTCTGGGTTACACCTACAATGAGCAGTTCTTC. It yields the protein CASRLGLGYTYNEQFF.

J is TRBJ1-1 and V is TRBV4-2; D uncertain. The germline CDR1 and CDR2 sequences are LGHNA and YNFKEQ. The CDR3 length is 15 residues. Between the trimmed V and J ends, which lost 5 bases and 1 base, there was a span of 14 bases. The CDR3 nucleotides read TGTGCCAGCAGCTCCTACGGAGGCGAGAACACTGAAGCTTTCTTT. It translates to CASSSYGGENTEAFF.

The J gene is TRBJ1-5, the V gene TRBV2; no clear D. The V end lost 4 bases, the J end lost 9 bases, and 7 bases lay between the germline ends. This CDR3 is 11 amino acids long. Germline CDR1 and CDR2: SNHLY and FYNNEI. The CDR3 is CASSGGGPQHF. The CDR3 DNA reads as TGTGCCAGCAGTGGGGGAGGGCCCCAGCATTTT.

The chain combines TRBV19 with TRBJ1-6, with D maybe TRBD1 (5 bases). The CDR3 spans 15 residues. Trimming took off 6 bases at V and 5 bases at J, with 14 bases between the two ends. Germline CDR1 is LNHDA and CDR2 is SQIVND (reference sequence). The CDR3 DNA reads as TGTGCCAGTAGGGGGGGACTGAGCAATAATTCACCCCTCCACTTT. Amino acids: CASRGGLSNNSPLHF. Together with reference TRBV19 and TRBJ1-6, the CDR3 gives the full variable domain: DGGITQSPKYLFRKEGQNVTLSCEQNLNHDAMYWYRQDPGQGLRLIYYSQIVNDFQKGDIAEGYSVSREKKESFPLTVTSAQKNPTAFYLCASRGGLSNNSPLHFGNGTRLTVT.

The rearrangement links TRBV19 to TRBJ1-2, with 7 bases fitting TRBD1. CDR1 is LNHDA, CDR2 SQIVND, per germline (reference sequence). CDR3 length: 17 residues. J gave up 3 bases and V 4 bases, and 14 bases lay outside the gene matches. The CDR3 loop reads CASSTLSGRQGHYGYTF. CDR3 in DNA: TGTGCCAGTAGTACCCTTTCGGGGCGACAGGGACACTATGGCTACACCTTC.

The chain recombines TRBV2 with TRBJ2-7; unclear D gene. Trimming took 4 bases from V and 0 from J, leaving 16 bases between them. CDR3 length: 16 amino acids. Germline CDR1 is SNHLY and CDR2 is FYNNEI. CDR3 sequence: CASSANPEVSSYEQYF. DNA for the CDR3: TGTGCCAGCAGTGCTAATCCAGAGGTCAGCTCCTACGAGCAGTACTTC.

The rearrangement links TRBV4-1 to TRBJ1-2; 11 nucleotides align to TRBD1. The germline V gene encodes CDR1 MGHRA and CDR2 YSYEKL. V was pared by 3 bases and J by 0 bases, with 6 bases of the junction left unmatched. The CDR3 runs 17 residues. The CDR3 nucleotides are TGCGCCAGCAGCCAGAGGGGGACAGGGGGTTCTAACTATGGCTACACCTTC. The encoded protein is CASSQRGTGGSNYGYTF.

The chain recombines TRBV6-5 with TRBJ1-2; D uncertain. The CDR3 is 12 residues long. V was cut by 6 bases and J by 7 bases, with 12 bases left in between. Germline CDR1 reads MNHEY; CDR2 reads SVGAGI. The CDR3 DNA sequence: TGTGCCAGCAGCCTCCCCGGCTTTGGCTACACCTTC. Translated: CASSLPGFGYTF.

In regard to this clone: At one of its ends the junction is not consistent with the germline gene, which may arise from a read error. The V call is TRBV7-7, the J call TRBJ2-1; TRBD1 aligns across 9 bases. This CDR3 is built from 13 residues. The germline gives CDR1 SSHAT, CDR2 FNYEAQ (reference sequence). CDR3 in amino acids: CASSSDRGNEQFF. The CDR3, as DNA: TGTGCTAGCAGCTCGGACAGGGGCAATGAGCAGTTCTTC.

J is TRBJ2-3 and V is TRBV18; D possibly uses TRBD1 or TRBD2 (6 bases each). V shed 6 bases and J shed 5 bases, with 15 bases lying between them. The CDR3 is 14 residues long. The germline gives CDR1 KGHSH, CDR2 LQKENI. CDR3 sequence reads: CASSPGAALDTQYF. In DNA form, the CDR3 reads TGTGCCAGCTCCCCGGGGGCAGCATTAGATACGCAGTATTTT. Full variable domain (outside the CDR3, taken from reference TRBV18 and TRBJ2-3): NAGVMQNPRHLVRRRGQEARLRCSPMKGHSHVYWYRQLPEEGLKFMVYLQKENIIDESGMPKERFSAEFPKEGPSILRIQQVVRGDSAAYFCASSPGAALDTQYFGPGTRLTVL.

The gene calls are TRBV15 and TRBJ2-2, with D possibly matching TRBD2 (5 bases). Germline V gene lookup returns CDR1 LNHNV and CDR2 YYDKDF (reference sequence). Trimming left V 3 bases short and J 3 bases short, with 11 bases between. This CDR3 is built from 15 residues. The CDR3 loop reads CATSSRGLDTGELFF. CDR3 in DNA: TGTGCCACCAGCAGCCGCGGGTTGGACACCGGGGAGCTGTTTTTT.

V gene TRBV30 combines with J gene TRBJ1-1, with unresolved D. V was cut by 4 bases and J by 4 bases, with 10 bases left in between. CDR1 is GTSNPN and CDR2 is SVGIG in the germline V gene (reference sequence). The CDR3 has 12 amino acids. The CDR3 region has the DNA TGTGCCTGGACGGGCTATAGCACTGAAGCTTTCTTT. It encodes CAWTGYSTEAFF. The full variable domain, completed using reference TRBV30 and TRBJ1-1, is SQTIHQWPATLVQPVGSPLSLECTVEGTSNPNLYWYRQAAGRGLQLLFYSVGIGQISSEVPQNLSASRPQDRQFILSSKKLLLSDSGFYLCAWTGYSTEAFFGQGTRLTVV.

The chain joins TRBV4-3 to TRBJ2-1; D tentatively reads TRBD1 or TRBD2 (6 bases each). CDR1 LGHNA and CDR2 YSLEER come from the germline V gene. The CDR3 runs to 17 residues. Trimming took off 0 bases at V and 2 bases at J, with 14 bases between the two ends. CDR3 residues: CASSQDRVGGPYNEQFF. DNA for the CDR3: TGCGCCAGCAGCCAAGATAGGGTCGGGGGCCCCTACAATGAGCAGTTCTTC.

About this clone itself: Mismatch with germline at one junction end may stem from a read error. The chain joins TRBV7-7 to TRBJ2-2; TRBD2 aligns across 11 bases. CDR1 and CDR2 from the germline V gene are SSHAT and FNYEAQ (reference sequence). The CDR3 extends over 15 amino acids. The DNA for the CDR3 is TGTGCTAGCAGCCCCGGGACTAGCGGTTACGGGGAGCTGTTTTTT. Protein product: CASSPGTSGYGELFF.

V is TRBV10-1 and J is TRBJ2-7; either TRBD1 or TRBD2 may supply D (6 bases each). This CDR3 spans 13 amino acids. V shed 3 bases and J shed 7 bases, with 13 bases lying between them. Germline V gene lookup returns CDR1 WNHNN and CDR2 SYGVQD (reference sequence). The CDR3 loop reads CASSELKGGEQYF. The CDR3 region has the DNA TGCGCCAGCAGTGAACTGAAAGGGGGGGAGCAGTACTTC.

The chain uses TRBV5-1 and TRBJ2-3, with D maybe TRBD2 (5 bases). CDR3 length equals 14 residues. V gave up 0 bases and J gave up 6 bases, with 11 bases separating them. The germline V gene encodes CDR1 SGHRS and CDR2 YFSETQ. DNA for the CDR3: TGCGCCAGCAGCTTGGACCTAGCATCGGATACGCAGTATTTT. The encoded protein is CASSLDLASDTQYF.